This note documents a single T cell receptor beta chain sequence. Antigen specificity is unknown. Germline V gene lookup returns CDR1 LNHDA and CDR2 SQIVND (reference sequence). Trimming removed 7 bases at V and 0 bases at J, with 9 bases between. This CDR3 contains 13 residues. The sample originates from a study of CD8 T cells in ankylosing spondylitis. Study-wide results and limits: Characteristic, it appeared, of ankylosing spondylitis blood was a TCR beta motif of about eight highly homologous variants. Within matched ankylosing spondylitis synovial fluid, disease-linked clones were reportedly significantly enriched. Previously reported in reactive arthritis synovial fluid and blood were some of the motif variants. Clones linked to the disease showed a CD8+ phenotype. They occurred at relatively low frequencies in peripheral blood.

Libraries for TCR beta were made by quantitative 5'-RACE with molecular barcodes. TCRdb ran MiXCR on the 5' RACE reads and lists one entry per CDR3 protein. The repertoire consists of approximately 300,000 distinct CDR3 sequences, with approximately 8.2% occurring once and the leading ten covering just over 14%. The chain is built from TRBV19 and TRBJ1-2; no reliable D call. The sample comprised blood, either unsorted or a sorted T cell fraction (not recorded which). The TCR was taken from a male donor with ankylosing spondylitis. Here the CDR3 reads CASKAGANYGYTF. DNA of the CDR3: TGTGCCAGTAAGGCAGGAGCTAACTATGGCTACACCTTC.